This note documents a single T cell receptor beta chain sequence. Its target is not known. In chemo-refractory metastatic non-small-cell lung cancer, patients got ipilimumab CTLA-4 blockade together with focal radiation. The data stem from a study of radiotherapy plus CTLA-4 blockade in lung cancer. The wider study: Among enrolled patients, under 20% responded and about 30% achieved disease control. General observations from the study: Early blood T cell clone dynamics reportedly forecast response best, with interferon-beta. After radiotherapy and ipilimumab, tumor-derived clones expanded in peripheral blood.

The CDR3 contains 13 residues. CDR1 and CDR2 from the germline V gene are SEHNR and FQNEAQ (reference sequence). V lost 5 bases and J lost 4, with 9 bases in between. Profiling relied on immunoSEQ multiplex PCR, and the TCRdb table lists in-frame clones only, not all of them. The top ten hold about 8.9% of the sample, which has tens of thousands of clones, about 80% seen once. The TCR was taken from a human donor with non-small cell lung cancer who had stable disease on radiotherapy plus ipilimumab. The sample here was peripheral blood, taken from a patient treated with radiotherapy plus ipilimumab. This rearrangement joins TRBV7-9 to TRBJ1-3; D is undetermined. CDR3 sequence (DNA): TGTGCCAGCAGCATAAGAACCGGAAACACCATATATTTT. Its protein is CASSIRTGNTIYF.